This T cell receptor beta chain was profiled in a study of post-analysis software for immune sequencing data (dated by TCRdb to between 2014 and 2017). Study-level background: Recorded disease courses included relapsing-remitting, secondary progressive and progressive-relapsing multiple sclerosis, with some patients lacking subtype annotation. The patient repertoires were set against 10 to 11 previously published healthy control repertoires from donors whose ages ranged from roughly 6 to 27 years. A subset of samples was prepared in parallel using single-end sample barcoding, then pooled and co-amplified after Illumina adapter ligation.

The CDR3 runs 15 residues from the cysteine to the phenylalanine. Only CDR3 DNA remains: 45 bases, in frame from the first base. V and J are truncated by 3 bases and 4 bases respectively, leaving an intervening sequence of 13 bases. The germline V gene (reference sequence) supplies CDR1 MNHEY and CDR2 SMNVEV. Beyond this particular receptor, the publication reports: When samples were clustered directly using the F measure, samples prepared in the same batch co-clustered strongly, which prompted a batch-effect correction. Normalized Chao1 diversity was significantly lower in multiple sclerosis patients than controls, suggesting substantial peripheral T-cell clonal expansion. The control group was slightly older than the multiple sclerosis patient group. Patients showed significantly higher frequencies than controls for several TRBV segments, among them TRBV5-6, TRBV5-1 and TRBV20-1.

To demonstrate the VDJtools post-analysis software, the study profiled TCR beta repertoires from the peripheral blood of about a dozen young patients with multiple sclerosis. The multiple sclerosis patients were children and adolescents ranging in age from about 6 to 17 years. Points on this clonotype: No antigen is known for it. Qualities for individual bases were not recorded, and no much larger clone is one base off.

To prepare the library, PCR was applied. Sequencing took place on an Illumina HiSeq 2500. To reduce PCR and sequencing biases, unique molecular identifiers were incorporated into the TCR beta cDNA libraries. Every 1 to 10 million input T cells yielded 500,000 or so cDNA molecules, meaning each molecule approximated one T cell. The patient libraries were prepared and sequenced using the same protocol as the earlier healthy control dataset. Within a given batch, samples were prepared together, multiplexed and sequenced on the same HiSeq lane. Per the source publication's procedure: MIGEC was used to process the raw barcoded reads, and molecular identifier groups with only a single read were discarded before consensus assembly and CDR3 extraction. VDJtools was used for post-analysis of the clonotype tables, and diversity was normalized by down-sampling every dataset to the size of the smallest sample. Repertoire overlap clustering matched CDR3 amino acid but not nucleotide sequences to correct batch-related cross-sample contamination. TCRdb reran the public reads through fastp at Q25 and MiXCR, keeping productive beta chains. Every entry covers one CDR3 protein and lists the most common genes and DNA from its rows. TCRdb, not the original authors, processed these V and J calls. The sample has approximately 660,000 distinct CDR3 sequences on record, over 45% of them singletons. Clones ranked in the top ten supply around 10% of the sample.

The chain is encoded by TRBV27 joined to TRBJ2-1, with TRBD2 as a weak D call on 5 bases. Sequenced material: blood. The clonotype was recovered from a girl aged 2-10 years with multiple sclerosis. The nucleotide sequence reads TGTGCCAGCAGTTTCGGGATAGCGACGTACAATGAGCAGTTCTTC. It encodes CASSFGIATYNEQFF.